Each of the 28 T cell receptor beta chains below was sequenced from the same sample in a study of T-cell reconstitution after alpha-beta-depleted transplantation in children. During its preparation, the TCRbeta library received unique molecular identifiers. Using its own MiXCR run on the PCR reads, TCRdb lists one record per CDR3 protein. Here the sample spans 450,000 to 600,000 distinct CDR3 sequences, approximately 30% being singletons. Here the sequenced sample was PBMCs from the stem cell graft donor, taken from the stem cell graft. These receptors were collected from a human donor who donated a stem cell graft to a child with aplastic anemia.

This clonotype was seen more than once but under ten times. This rearrangement joins TRBV30 to TRBJ1-5, with D hard to call. The V gene's germline CDR1 is GTSNPN and CDR2 SVGIG (reference sequence). CDR3 length: 13 residues. V lost 0 bases and J lost 0, with 3 bases in between. The DNA for the CDR3 is TGTGCCTGGAGTGTGGGTAGCAATCAGCCCCAGCATTTT. This gives the protein CAWSVGSNQPQHF. The complete variable domain, with remaining parts taken from reference TRBV30 and TRBJ1-5, reads SQTIHQWPATLVQPVGSPLSLECTVEGTSNPNLYWYRQAAGRGLQLLFYSVGIGQISSEVPQNLSASRPQDRQFILSSKKLLLSDSGFYLCAWSVGSNQPQHFGDGTRLSIL.

The chain is built from TRBV27 and TRBJ1-2; 8 nucleotides match TRBD1. Trimming removed 8 bases from V and 6 bases from J; junction bases left unmatched: 11. The V gene's germline CDR1 is MNHEY and CDR2 SMNVEV (reference sequence). This CDR3 has 14 residues. The CDR3 loop is CASASRGRPHGYTF. The CDR3 nucleotides are TGTGCCAGCGCTAGCAGGGGGCGCCCCCATGGCTACACCTTC.

The table lists this clonotype with a few counts. V usage is TRBV7-8 and J usage is TRBJ2-7, with a possible D match to TRBD2 (5 bases). Germline CDR1 reads SGHVS; CDR2 reads FQNEAQ. The length of the CDR3 is 13 residues. Between the trimmed V and J ends, which lost 1 base and 3 bases, there was a span of 7 bases. The CDR3 reads CASSLGTLYEQYF. The DNA of the CDR3 is TGTGCCAGCAGCTTAGGGACTCTCTACGAGCAGTACTTC.

This clonotype was picked up a small number of times. The chain employs TRBV18 and TRBJ2-5, with D perhaps matching TRBD2 (6 bases). CDR1 and CDR2 from the germline V gene are KGHSH and LQKENI. V was clipped by 3 bases and J by 5 bases, with 13 bases between them. There are 14 residues in the CDR3. The CDR3 sequence is CASSPRELVETQYF. The CDR3 DNA reads as TGTGCCAGCTCACCTCGGGAGCTGGTGGAGACCCAGTACTTC.

V and J are TRBV24-1 and TRBJ1-2, with 7 bases that match TRBD1. Trimming took 4 bases from V and 3 from J; bases not matched to a gene: 7. The germline V gene has CDR1 KGHDR and CDR2 SFDVKD. The CDR3 has 15 amino acids. CDR3 nucleotides: TGTGCCACCAGTGACCCTACAGGGGAGGACTATGGCTACACCTTC. Translated, it gives CATSDPTGEDYGYTF.

This chain joins TRBV29-1 and TRBJ1-1, with 8 bases lining up with TRBD1. This CDR3 has 14 residues. Germline V CDR1 and CDR2: SQVTM, ANQGSEA. J was trimmed by 4 bases and V by 2 bases; bases with no gene match: 6. The CDR3 sequence is CSVEQGARGTEAFF. CDR3 in DNA: TGCAGCGTTGAACAGGGGGCGCGGGGCACTGAAGCTTTCTTT.

This clonotype was seen more than once but under ten times. The CDR3, as DNA: TGTGCCAGCAGTGTTAAAATGAACACTGAAGCTTTCTTT. This gives the protein CASSVKMNTEAFF. V gene TRBV12-3 or TRBV12-4 combines with J gene TRBJ1-1; unclear D gene. Trimming took off 5 bases at V and 0 bases at J, with 7 bases between the two ends. This CDR3 is built from 13 residues.

This clonotype was picked up a small number of times. The rearrangement links TRBV6-2 or TRBV6-3 to TRBJ2-1; D not resolved. There are 17 residues in the CDR3. Germline V gene data show CDR1 as MNHEY and CDR2 as SVGEGT. V lost 1 base and J lost 0, with 13 bases in between. CDR3 in amino acids: CASSYYPAGISYNEQFF. The CDR3 nucleotides are TGTGCCAGCAGTTACTATCCGGCAGGTATCTCCTACAATGAGCAGTTCTTC.

This clonotype was detected only a few times. This chain links TRBV20-1 with TRBJ2-5, with 7 bases aligning to TRBD1. This CDR3 comprises 13 residues. Germline CDR1 DFQATT, CDR2 SNEGSKA (reference sequence). Trimming at V came to 5 bases and at J to 7 bases, leaving 10 bases not matched to a gene. The CDR3 DNA reads TGCAGTGCTGCTGGGACAGTCAGGGGGACCCAGTACTTC. It encodes CSAAGTVRGTQYF.

This chain links TRBV12-3 or TRBV12-4 with TRBJ2-3; a possible D gene is TRBD2 (6 bases). CDR3 length: 14 amino acids. Trimming took off 2 bases at V and 8 bases at J, with 14 bases between the two ends. The chain's CDR3 is CASSLQGGTGTQYF. In DNA form, the CDR3 reads TGTGCCAGCAGTTTACAGGGCGGGACCGGTACGCAGTATTTT.

This chain connects TRBV5-1 to TRBJ2-7; 7 bases map to TRBD2. Losses at the gene ends were 4 bases for V and 3 bases for J; bases not matched to a gene: 13. The length of the CDR3 is 16 residues. Germline V CDR1 and CDR2: SGHRS, YFSETQ. CDR3 nucleotide sequence: TGCGCCAGCAGCGGAGAGCCTAGCGGAACGCTCTACGAGCAGTACTTC. Translated: CASSGEPSGTLYEQYF.

This chain links TRBV25-1 with TRBJ2-1; 11 positions agree with TRBD1. The length of the CDR3 is 15 residues. J was trimmed by 3 bases and V by 7 bases; bases with no gene match: 5. From germline, CDR1 is MGHDK and CDR2 SYGVNS. CDR3 bases: TGTGCCAGCACCTCCGGGACAGGGGGCTACAATGAGCAGTTCTTC. Its translation: CASTSGTGGYNEQFF.

This clonotype was seen only a few times. The chain links TRBV6-1 to TRBJ1-2, with D possibly matching TRBD1 (6 bases). In germline, CDR1 is MNHNS, CDR2 SASEGT. The V end was cut by 5 bases, the J end by 5 bases, with 15 bases between. CDR3 length: 14 residues. CDR3 region: CASSQTGQSYGYTF. The DNA for the CDR3 is TGTGCCAGCAGTCAAACCGGACAGTCTTATGGCTACACCTTC.

The CDR3 reads CASRGCDLNYEQYV. CDR3 nucleotide sequence: TGTGCCAGCAGAGGATGCGACCTCAACTACGAGCAGTACGTC. V and J are TRBV6-4 and TRBJ2-7; D gene uncertain. V was shortened by 6 bases and J by 3 bases, with 15 bases between the two germline ends. This CDR3 contains 14 residues. Germline lookup yields CDR1 MRHNA and CDR2 SNTAGT.

The chain employs TRBV29-1 and TRBJ2-3; unclear D gene. Germline V lookup: CDR1 SQVTM, CDR2 ANQGSEA. Trimming left V 4 bases short and J 4 bases short, with 9 bases between. This CDR3 is built from 12 residues. As DNA, the CDR3 is TGCAGCGTTGCGGGTGGGTCAGATACGCAGTATTTT. It translates to CSVAGGSDTQYF.

Here the CDR3 DNA reads TGCAGCGTTGAATCAATAGCGGGAGGGCTATTGGGTGAGCAGTTCTTC. Translated, it gives CSVESIAGGLLGEQFF. This chain connects TRBV29-1 to TRBJ2-1, with 11 bases fitting TRBD2. This CDR3 is 16 amino acids long. The germline CDR1 and CDR2 sequences are SQVTM and ANQGSEA. J gave up 9 bases and V 2 bases, and 12 bases lay outside the gene matches.

V is TRBV9 and J is TRBJ2-5; D possibly corresponds to TRBD2 (5 bases). Trimming removed 3 bases from V and 3 bases from J, with 12 bases in between. Germline values: CDR1 SGDLS, CDR2 YYNGEE. This CDR3 region has 14 residues. The CDR3 DNA sequence: TGTGCCAGCAGCGCCTTCGGGGTCAAAGAGACCCAGTACTTC. This gives the protein CASSAFGVKETQYF.

This clonotype was detected a few times. The V and J genes are TRBV6-5 and TRBJ2-5; D unresolved. The length of the CDR3 is 14 residues. Germline CDR1 is MNHEY and CDR2 is SVGAGI. The germline V and J ends were trimmed by 2 bases and 2 bases, with 9 bases remaining between them. The CDR3 sequence is CASSYGDGQETQYF. For the CDR3, the DNA is TGTGCCAGCAGTTACGGTGACGGACAAGAGACCCAGTACTTC.

In DNA form, the CDR3 reads TGTGCCATCAGTGGACCGATACAGGGGACTGCCCTCCACGAGCAGTACTTC. Amino acid sequence: CAISGPIQGTALHEQYF. The rearrangement uses TRBV10-3 and TRBJ2-7, with D possibly matching TRBD1 (7 bases). CDR3 length: 17 amino acids. The germline CDR1 and CDR2 sequences are ENHRY and SYGVKD. V was clipped by 4 bases and J by 5 bases, with 24 bases between them.

This clonotype was counted only a few times. The V gene is TRBV29-1, the J gene TRBJ1-5; 7 bases are shared with TRBD1. Per germline, CDR1 SQVTM and CDR2 ANQGSEA. Trimming cost V 5 bases and J 3 bases; bases outside gene matches: 4. The CDR3 has 13 amino acids. CDR3 in amino acids: CSVLGQPNQPQHF. The CDR3 DNA is TGCAGCGTTCTGGGACAGCCCAATCAGCCCCAGCATTTT.

V is TRBV12-3 or TRBV12-4 and J is TRBJ2-5; tentatively, D is TRBD1 (6 bases). This CDR3 region has 15 residues. The germline V and J ends were trimmed by 2 bases and 1 base, with 11 bases remaining between them. The CDR3: CASSLLGRGQETQYF. In nucleotides, the CDR3 is TGTGCCAGCAGTTTATTGGGCAGGGGCCAAGAGACCCAGTACTTC.

The chain joins TRBV9 to TRBJ2-3; D unclear. The CDR3 has 14 residues. CDR1 and CDR2 from the germline V gene are SGDLS and YYNGEE. Trimming removed 0 bases at V and 1 base at J, with 6 bases between. The DNA for the CDR3 is TGTGCCAGCAGCGTAGCTCTCCGCACAGATACGCAGTATTTT. This codes for CASSVALRTDTQYF.

The rearrangement links TRBV7-9 to TRBJ1-1, with TRBD1 identical over 7 bases. V was clipped by 0 bases and J by 1 base; unmatched bases: 8. The length of the CDR3 is 17 residues. Germline CDR1 and CDR2: SEHNR and FQNEAQ (reference sequence). The chain's CDR3 is CASSLAALTGRNTEAFF. CDR3 coding DNA: TGTGCCAGCAGCTTAGCGGCTCTGACAGGGCGGAACACTGAAGCTTTCTTT.

Only a few counts were recorded for this clonotype. V gene TRBV12-3 or TRBV12-4 combines with J gene TRBJ1-6; TRBD1 might be the D (5 bases). The CDR3 sequence is 14 residues long. The germline V and J ends were trimmed by 3 bases and 7 bases, with 10 bases remaining between them. The CDR3 DNA reads as TGTGCCAGCAGTTTGGACATCTCCAATTCACCCCTCCACTTT. This translates into CASSLDISNSPLHF.

V gene TRBV6-2 or TRBV6-3 combines with J gene TRBJ2-1; 10 positions match TRBD2. The CDR3 runs 15 residues. The junction had 9 bases not matched to a gene; V was cut back by 5 bases and J by 8 bases. Germline CDR1 MNHEY, CDR2 SVGEGT. CDR3 nucleotides: TGTGCCAGCAGTGATCTAGCGGGAGATTCGCATGAGCAGTTCTTC. The encoded protein is CASSDLAGDSHEQFF.

This clonotype was seen more than once but under ten times. The chain has TRBV29-1 and TRBJ2-7, with 11 bases lining up with TRBD1. Germline lookup yields CDR1 SQVTM and CDR2 ANQGSEA. V lost 3 bases, J lost 3 bases, and 1 base stayed unmatched. CDR3 length: 13 residues. This CDR3 is CSVEGQGVYEQYF. The CDR3 DNA reads as TGCAGCGTTGAGGGACAGGGGGTCTACGAGCAGTACTTC.

The rearrangement links TRBV7-9 to TRBJ1-2; D might be TRBD1 (5 bases). This CDR3 has 16 residues. From germline, CDR1 is SEHNR and CDR2 FQNEAQ (reference sequence). V lost 1 base, J lost 4 bases, and 16 bases lay in between. CDR3 loop: CASSLGGGDSLYGYTF. CDR3 coding DNA: TGTGCCAGCAGCTTAGGGGGCGGCGACAGCCTCTATGGCTACACCTTC.

The V and J genes are TRBV20-1 and TRBJ2-7, with 8 bases identical to TRBD1. This CDR3 is built from 12 residues. Germline V lookup: CDR1 DFQATT, CDR2 SNEGSKA (reference sequence). CDR3 sequence: CSAGTGAYEQYF. CDR3 sequence (DNA): TGCAGCGCCGGGACAGGAGCCTACGAGCAGTACTTC.